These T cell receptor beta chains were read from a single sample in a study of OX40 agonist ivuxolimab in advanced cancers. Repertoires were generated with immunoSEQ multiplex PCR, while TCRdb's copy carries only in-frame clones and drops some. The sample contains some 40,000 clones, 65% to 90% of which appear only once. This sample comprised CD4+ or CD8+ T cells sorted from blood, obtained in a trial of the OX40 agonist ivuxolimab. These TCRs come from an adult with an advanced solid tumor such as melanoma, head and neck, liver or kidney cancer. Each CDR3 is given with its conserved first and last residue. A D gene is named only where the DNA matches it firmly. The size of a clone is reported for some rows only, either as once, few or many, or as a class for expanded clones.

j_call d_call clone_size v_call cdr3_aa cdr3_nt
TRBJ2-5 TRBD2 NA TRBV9 CASSVAPGLEETQYF TGTGCCAGCAGCGTAGCTCCGGGACTAGAGGAGACCCAGTACTTC
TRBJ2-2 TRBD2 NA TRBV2 CASLAGALGELFF TGTGCCAGCCTAGCGGGAGCTCTCGGGGAGCTGTTTTTT
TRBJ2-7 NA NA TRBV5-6 CASSLTATYEQYF TGTGCCAGCAGCTTGACGGCTACCTACGAGCAGTACTTC
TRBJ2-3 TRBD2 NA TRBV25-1 CASSDPSGLWGDTQYF TGTGCCAGCAGTGATCCTAGCGGCTTATGGGGAGATACGCAGTATTTT
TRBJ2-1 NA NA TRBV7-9 CASSTSSPYNEQFF TGTGCCAGCAGCACGTCTAGCCCCTACAATGAGCAGTTCTTC
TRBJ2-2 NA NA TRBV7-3 CASSLIPRGPGELFF TGTGCCAGCAGCTTAATCCCCAGGGGACCCGGGGAGCTGTTTTTT
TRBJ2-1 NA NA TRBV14 CASSQMGNEQFF TGTGCCAGCAGCCAAATGGGGAATGAGCAGTTCTTC
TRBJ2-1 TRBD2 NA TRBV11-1 CASRPLAGGWNEQFF TGTGCCAGCAGGCCTCTGGCGGGGGGTTGGAATGAGCAGTTCTTC
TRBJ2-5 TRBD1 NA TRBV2 CATKDRGETQYF TGTGCCACTAAGGACAGGGGGGAGACCCAGTACTTC
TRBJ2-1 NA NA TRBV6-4 CASSDDGSSYNEQFF TGTGCCAGCAGTGACGACGGGAGCTCCTACAATGAGCAGTTCTTC
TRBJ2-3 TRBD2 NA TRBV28 CATQGGGTQYF TGTGCCACCCAGGGCGGGGGTACGCAGTATTTT
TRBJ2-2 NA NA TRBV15 CATSRDLGNTGELFF TGTGCCACCAGCAGAGATCTGGGGAACACCGGGGAGCTGTTTTTT
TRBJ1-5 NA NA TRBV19 CASTSGGGNQPQHF TGTGCCAGTACCTCGGGGGGGGGAAATCAGCCCCAGCATTTT
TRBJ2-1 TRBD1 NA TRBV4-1 CASSQEGQGPNEQFF TGCGCCAGCAGCCAAGAGGGACAGGGCCCCAATGAGCAGTTCTTC
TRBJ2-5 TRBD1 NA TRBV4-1 CASSQGTGQETQYF TGCGCCAGCAGCCAAGGGACAGGGCAAGAGACCCAGTACTTC
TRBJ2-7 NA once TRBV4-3 CASSQGTVPGEQYF TGCGCCAGCAGCCAAGGCACGGTTCCTGGGGAGCAGTACTTC
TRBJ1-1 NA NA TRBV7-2 CASSLSGYPNTEAFF TGTGCCAGCAGCTTAAGTGGATACCCGAACACTGAAGCTTTCTTT